One and the same sample provided the 29 T cell receptor beta chains below, sequenced in a study of blood T cell repertoires in COVID-19. Generated by immunoSEQ multiplex PCR, the TCRdb table keeps only in-frame clones and is missing some. Among 210,000 or so clones listed, 70% to 90% were seen once. Material for sequencing was PBMCs or T cells enriched from blood (not recorded which). Receptors originate from a man younger than 40 with acute COVID-19.

The chain has TRBV28 and TRBJ1-4; maybe TRBD1 (6 bases). The CDR3 covers 15 residues. Germline V gene data show CDR1 as MDHEN and CDR2 as SYDVKM. Trimming took off 6 bases at V and 3 bases at J, with 14 bases between the two ends. In DNA, the CDR3 is TGTGCCAGCAGGGGACTAGGGGGGGCTAATGAAAAACTGTTTTTT. Translation gives CASRGLGGANEKLFF.

This chain joins TRBV3-1 (or the pseudogene TRBV3-2) and TRBJ2-7; D remains unclear. V lost 0 bases and J 0 bases, leaving 3 bases between the germline ends. CDR1 is LGHDT, CDR2 YNNKEL, per germline (reference sequence). There are 13 residues in the CDR3. The CDR3, as DNA: TGTGCCAGCAGCCAAGATAACTCCTACGAGCAGTACTTC. Protein: CASSQDNSYEQYF.

The CDR3 DNA reads TGCAGCGGAAGACAGGGCGGCGGCTACACCTTC. Translated: CSGRQGGGYTF. The chain carries TRBV29-1 and TRBJ1-2; 7 bases line up with TRBD1. Germline CDR1 SQVTM, CDR2 ANQGSEA. V dropped 7 bases and J dropped 8; count of bases not matched to a gene: 7. This CDR3 has 11 amino acids.

The chain joins TRBV5-4 to TRBJ2-2, with D unresolved. Trimming stripped 4 bases from V and 3 bases from J, with 7 bases between. CDR1 and CDR2 (germline): SGHNT, YYREEE (reference sequence). The CDR3 is made up of 13 amino acids. This CDR3 reads CASSPFHTGELFF. The CDR3 bases are TGTGCCAGCAGCCCCTTTCACACCGGGGAGCTGTTTTTT.

This rearrangement joins TRBV2 to TRBJ2-7, with 9 nucleotides matching TRBD1. The CDR3 contains 14 residues. CDR1 is SNHLY, CDR2 FYNNEI, per germline. V shed 6 bases and J 5 bases; nucleotides not matched to a gene: 8. The CDR3 is CASRDTGTGHEQYF. The CDR3 nucleotides read TGTGCCAGCAGAGATACCGGGACAGGGCACGAGCAGTACTTC.

This clone was seen a single time. The rearrangement uses TRBV5-4 and TRBJ2-1, with 11 bases identical to TRBD2. V lost 3 bases to trimming and J lost 4 bases; unmatched junction nucleotides: 6. There are 16 residues in the CDR3. The V gene's germline CDR1 is SGHNT and CDR2 YYREEE (reference sequence). This CDR3 is CASSSLAGAGYNEQFF. The CDR3 DNA reads TGTGCCAGCAGCTCACTAGCGGGGGCGGGGTACAATGAGCAGTTCTTC.

This clone was seen more than once but under ten times. The rearrangement joins TRBV5-1 to TRBJ2-3; D is undetermined. Trimming removed 6 bases from V and 2 bases from J, with 13 bases in between. CDR1 and CDR2 (germline): SGHRS, YFSETQ. The CDR3 has 14 residues. The CDR3 protein is CASKVSQVTDTQYF. CDR3 coding DNA: TGCGCCAGCAAGGTCAGCCAGGTCACAGATACGCAGTATTTT.

With regard to this clone: Within the sample, other DNA sequences also encode this same CDR3. This sequence joins TRBV19 and TRBJ1-1, with no clear D. V was clipped by 3 bases and J by 0 bases, with 8 bases between them. Germline V gene data show CDR1 as LNHDA and CDR2 as SQIVND (reference sequence). The CDR3 is 14 amino acids. The CDR3 is CASSIRGMNTEAFF. The CDR3 nucleotides read TGTGCCAGTAGTATTAGAGGGATGAACACTGAAGCTTTCTTT.

This clone was counted only a few times. One end of the junction is discordant with germline, which a read error may explain. V and J are TRBV29-1 and TRBJ1-4, with unresolved D. CDR1 is SQVTM and CDR2 is ANQGSEA in the germline V gene. There are 11 residues in the CDR3. The CDR3, as DNA: TGCAGCGTCGAAGGCAGGGAAAAACTGTTTTTT. Amino acids: CSVEGREKLFF.

The J gene is TRBJ2-5, the V gene TRBV5-4, with D uncertain. This CDR3 spans 13 amino acids. CDR1 and CDR2 (germline): SGHNT, YYREEE (reference sequence). V was pared by 4 bases and J by 5 bases, with 12 bases between. CDR3 region: CASSPVAEETQYF. Here the CDR3 DNA reads TGTGCCAGCAGCCCGGTCGCGGAGGAGACCCAGTACTTC.

The gene calls are TRBV5-1 and TRBJ1-2, with D perhaps TRBD1 (6 bases). The ends were cut back, 4 bases at V and 3 bases at J, with 22 bases in the middle. The CDR3 has 17 residues. Germline V CDR1 and CDR2: SGHRS, YFSETQ. The CDR3 reads CASSVGPGASRDYGYTF. The CDR3 region has the DNA TGCGCCAGCAGCGTGGGCCCAGGGGCCAGTAGAGACTATGGCTACACCTTC.

This rearrangement joins TRBV2 to TRBJ1-1; weak D call: TRBD1 (5 bases). Trimming cost V 8 bases and J 3 bases, with 10 bases left between them. CDR1 is SNHLY and CDR2 is FYNNEI in the germline V gene. The CDR3 consists of 12 residues. CDR3 DNA: TGTGCCAGCGTCGGGGGGTACACTGAAGCTTTCTTT. Translation: CASVGGYTEAFF.

The chain uses TRBV3-1 (or the pseudogene TRBV3-2) and TRBJ2-7, with 9 bases that match TRBD1. Germline loops: CDR1 LGHDT, CDR2 YNNKEL (reference sequence). V shed 2 bases, J shed 2 bases, and the junction held 4 bases outside the gene matches. The CDR3 is 15 amino acids. The CDR3 coding sequence is TGTGCCAGCAGCCAAACGGGACAGGGCCCCTACGAGCAGTACTTC. Translating gives CASSQTGQGPYEQYF.

The chain couples TRBV3-1 (or the pseudogene TRBV3-2) to TRBJ1-3, with 9 bases fitting TRBD1. V gave up 5 bases and J gave up 9 bases; unmatched junction bases: 11. Looked up from germline, CDR1 is LGHDT and CDR2 is YNNKEL (reference sequence). The CDR3 consists of 15 residues. The CDR3 region is CASSTPGQGLGTIYF. Here the CDR3 DNA reads TGTGCCAGCAGCACACCGGGACAGGGTCTAGGCACCATATATTTT.

The V and J genes are TRBV5-4 and TRBJ2-1; 8 bases line up with TRBD2. V dropped 3 bases and J dropped 7; count of bases not matched to a gene: 12. The CDR3 length is 16 residues. CDR1 is SGHNT and CDR2 is YYREEE in the germline V gene (reference sequence). The CDR3 DNA is TGTGCCAGCAGCTCGATGGAAACCGGGGGGGGGAATGAGCAGTTCTTC. Amino acids: CASSSMETGGGNEQFF. The variable domain in full, completed from reference TRBV5-4 and TRBJ2-1, reads ETGVTQSPTHLIKTRGQQVTLRCSSQSGHNTVSWYQQALGQGPQFIFQYYREEENGRGNFPPRFSGLQFPNYSSELNVNALELDDSALYLCASSSMETGGGNEQFFGPGTRLTVL.

The table lists this clone with a count of one. This chain links TRBV11-1 with TRBJ2-7; TRBD1 matches at 8 bases. CDR1 is SGHAT, CDR2 FQDESV, per germline (reference sequence). This CDR3 has 15 amino acids. Unmatched junction bases numbered 5, after V lost 2 bases and J lost 2 bases. The CDR3 sequence: CASSLTGGLAYEQYF. The CDR3 DNA reads as TGTGCCAGCAGCTTAACAGGGGGTCTCGCCTACGAGCAGTACTTC.

The chain carries TRBV5-6 and TRBJ2-7; 7 bases align to TRBD1. Germline lookup yields CDR1 SGHDT and CDR2 YYEEEE. This CDR3 is 16 amino acids long. V lost 1 base and J lost 2; bases outside the gene matches: 9. CDR3 bases: TGTGCCAGCAGCTTGTGGGTCCTAGACAGGGCCTACGAGCAGTACTTC. The encoded protein is CASSLWVLDRAYEQYF.

The CDR3 sequence is CASSLGGNPFSGANVLTF. The DNA of the CDR3 is TGTGCCAGCAGCTTGGGAGGGAACCCCTTCTCTGGGGCCAACGTCCTGACTTTC. The J gene is TRBJ2-6, the V gene TRBV5-6; TRBD2 is a possible D gene (5 bases). The germline CDR1 and CDR2 sequences are SGHDT and YYEEEE. The CDR3 length is 18 residues. V gave up 0 bases and J gave up 0 bases, with 13 bases separating them.

The chain couples TRBV5-4 to TRBJ2-3; perhaps TRBD2 as D (5 bases). The CDR3 contains 15 residues. V lost 4 bases, J lost 3 bases, and 15 bases lay in between. CDR1 is SGHNT, CDR2 YYREEE, per germline (reference sequence). The CDR3: CASSPQPLATDTQYF. For the CDR3, the DNA is TGTGCCAGCAGCCCACAACCTCTAGCAACAGATACGCAGTATTTT.

The chain uses TRBV24-1 and TRBJ2-5; D is possibly TRBD1 (6 bases). Germline-derived CDR1 and CDR2 are KGHDR and SFDVKD. The CDR3 loop spans 15 amino acids. The ends were cut back, 6 bases at V and 4 bases at J, with 17 bases in the middle. The CDR3 loop is CATSSGTSKGETQYF. In DNA, the CDR3 is TGTGCCACCAGTTCCGGGACATCGAAGGGAGAGACCCAGTACTTC.

This clone has just a few counts. The gene calls are TRBV19 and TRBJ1-1; D might be TRBD1 (6 bases). Trimming took off 5 bases at V and 0 bases at J, with 13 bases between the two ends. There are 15 residues in the CDR3. The germline V gene encodes CDR1 LNHDA and CDR2 SQIVND (reference sequence). This CDR3 reads CASSSRTDLNTEAFF. In DNA form, the CDR3 reads TGTGCCAGTAGTTCACGGACAGATTTGAACACTGAAGCTTTCTTT.

V usage is TRBV29-1 and J usage is TRBJ2-1; 11 nucleotides line up with TRBD1. Unmatched junction bases numbered 10, after V lost 0 bases and J lost 3 bases. Germline CDR1 is SQVTM and CDR2 is ANQGSEA. The CDR3 loop spans 18 amino acids. CDR3 sequence reads: CSVEEVATGTGGYNEQFF. CDR3 bases: TGCAGCGTTGAAGAAGTGGCTACGGGGACAGGGGGCTACAATGAGCAGTTCTTC.

The rearrangement links TRBV9 to TRBJ1-2, with unresolved D. The CDR3 loop spans 15 amino acids. The germline V and J ends were trimmed by 0 bases and 2 bases, with 11 bases remaining between them. The germline CDR1 and CDR2 sequences are SGDLS and YYNGEE. The chain's CDR3 is CASSVDSHPNYGYTF. DNA for the CDR3: TGTGCCAGCAGCGTAGATAGTCACCCGAACTATGGCTACACCTTC.

This clone has more than one count but fewer than ten. V and J are TRBV27 and TRBJ1-4; 9 bases map to TRBD1. J was trimmed by 0 bases and V by 8 bases; bases with no gene match: 10. Germline values: CDR1 MNHEY, CDR2 SMNVEV (reference sequence). The CDR3 extends over 17 amino acids. CDR3 nucleotides: TGTGCCAGCGGCCCATGGACAGGGGAGACAACTAATGAAAAACTGTTTTTT. Translating gives CASGPWTGETTNEKLFF.

The chain has TRBV2 and TRBJ1-6, with D maybe TRBD1 (5 bases). V lost 2 bases to trimming and J lost 9 bases, with 14 bases between them. Looked up from germline, CDR1 is SNHLY and CDR2 is FYNNEI. CDR3 length equals 15 residues. The CDR3 bases are TGTGCCAGCAGTGAATCAGGGATAGGATTTTCACCCCTCCACTTT. Translated, it gives CASSESGIGFSPLHF.

The chain is built from TRBV2 and TRBJ2-5, with 12 bases fitting TRBD2. V lost 5 bases, J lost 6 bases, and 7 bases stayed unmatched. This CDR3 has 15 residues. Germline loops: CDR1 SNHLY, CDR2 FYNNEI. The CDR3 loop reads CASSPPSGGAKTQYF. Here the CDR3 DNA reads TGTGCCAGCAGTCCCCCTAGCGGGGGGGCCAAGACCCAGTACTTC. Full variable domain (remainder filled in from reference TRBV2 and TRBJ2-5): EPEVTQTPSHQVTQMGQEVILRCVPISNHLYFYWYRQILGQKVEFLVSFYNNEISEKSEIFDDQFSVERPDGSNFTLKIRSTKLEDSAMYFCASSPPSGGAKTQYFGPGTRLLVL.

The chain has TRBV5-6 and TRBJ2-5; 7 bases line up with TRBD1. The ends lost 4 bases at V and 5 bases at J; junction bases unmatched: 5. Looked up from germline, CDR1 is SGHDT and CDR2 is YYEEEE. The CDR3 extends over 13 amino acids. CDR3: CASSRGRGETQYF. For the CDR3, the DNA is TGTGCCAGCAGCAGGGGCAGGGGGGAGACCCAGTACTTC.

The V call is TRBV4-1, the J call TRBJ2-2; TRBD1 aligns across 8 bases. The CDR3 covers 16 residues. The J segment lost 4 bases and the V segment lost 2 bases, leaving 6 bases of the junction unmatched. Germline CDR1 MGHRA, CDR2 YSYEKL. The CDR3 DNA follows: TGCGCCAGCAGCCAAATCACCGGGACAGGCACCGGGGAGCTGTTTTTT. This gives the protein CASSQITGTGTGELFF.

The chain's CDR3 is CAGKRGGSYNEQFF. The DNA of the CDR3 is TGTGCCGGAAAGCGGGGGGGTTCCTACAATGAGCAGTTCTTC. The gene calls are TRBV30 and TRBJ2-1, with 10 bases identical to TRBD2. Trimming removed 8 bases from V and 1 base from J; junction bases left unmatched: 5. CDR1 and CDR2 (germline): GTSNPN, SVGIG (reference sequence). This CDR3 spans 14 amino acids.